These 23 T cell receptor beta chains share one sample of origin, sequenced in a study of CDR3 diversity in severe acne. Via MiXCR, TCRdb re-called the PCR reads, giving one row per CDR3 protein. The data contain over 100,000 distinct CDR3 sequences, 51% of them singletons. The sample consisted of blood. The receptor set was obtained from a male donor with acne.

Worth noting for this clonotype: In this CDR3 the conserved last residue, phenylalanine or tryptophan, is missing, so a read error is likely. No DNA is shown, since the ends of the CDR3 on it are uncertain; the CDR3 is the one TCRdb lists. This chain joins TRBV20-1 and TRBJ2-1; the table's D call, TRBD2, has no DNA check behind it. Per the germline V gene, CDR1 is DFQATT and CDR2 is SNEGSKA (reference sequence). The CDR3 extends over 10 residues, inclusive of both ends. CDR3 protein: CSAGVGGRNT.

This clonotype came up many times. One end of the junction fails to match germline, which may point to a read error. The chain carries TRBV7-2 and TRBJ2-1; D is unresolved. The V gene's germline CDR1 is SGHTA and CDR2 FQGNSA. This CDR3 is built from 13 residues. In nucleotides, the CDR3 is TGTGCCAGCAGCTCCTACCTACACAATGAGCAATTCTTC. Amino acids: CASSSYLHNEQFF.

The chain employs TRBV29-1 and TRBJ2-2, with D perhaps assigned TRBD1 or TRBD2 (5 bases each). The V gene lost 0 bases and the J gene lost 4 bases, with 9 bases spanning the gap. Germline loops: CDR1 SQVTM, CDR2 ANQGSEA. This CDR3 has 14 amino acids. This CDR3 reads CSVEEGEGTGELFF. The DNA of the CDR3 is TGCAGCGTTGAAGAGGGGGAAGGCACCGGGGAGCTGTTTTTT.

On this clonotype itself: At one end, the junction sequence differs from germline, possibly due to a read error. The CDR3 protein is CASSHIAGEWEQLF. The CDR3 coding sequence is TGTGCCAGCAGCCATATAGCGGGAGAGTGGGAGCAGCTCTTC. The gene calls are TRBV27 and TRBJ2-1, with TRBD2 matching over 9 bases. The CDR3 length is 14 residues. Germline V lookup: CDR1 MNHEY, CDR2 SMNVEV (reference sequence).

As regards this clonotype: Since the CDR3 does not end with the conserved phenylalanine or tryptophan, this likely comes from a read error. The CDR3 sequence is CATSSDSGPGNTIYS. For the CDR3, the DNA is TGTGCCACCAGCAGTGATTCAGGGCCTGGAAACACCATATATTCT. This rearrangement joins TRBV15 to TRBJ1-3, with TRBD1 as a possible D gene (5 bases). CDR3 length: 15 residues. Between the trimmed V and J ends, which lost 3 bases and 2 bases, there was a span of 11 bases. Germline CDR1 and CDR2: LNHNV and YYDKDF (reference sequence).

This clonotype was observed a handful of times. The genes are TRBV20-1 and TRBJ2-7; D is uncertain. Trimming removed 1 base at V and 4 bases at J, with 29 bases between. Germline CDR1 DFQATT, CDR2 SNEGSKA (reference sequence). This CDR3 comprises 19 residues. The DNA for the CDR3 is TGCAGTGCTAGAGGGTTGGGCCGATGTCACAGTGAGAGGATATACGAGCAGTACTTC. It codes for CSARGLGRCHSERIYEQYF.

This clonotype was seen more than once but under ten times. This chain connects TRBV29-1 to TRBJ2-3; 7 nucleotides align to TRBD2. Trimming at V came to 1 base and at J to 1 base, leaving 8 bases not matched to a gene. Per the germline V gene, CDR1 is SQVTM and CDR2 is ANQGSEA. This CDR3 region has 16 residues. The CDR3 nucleotides read TGCAGCGTTGAAGTTCTTCCTAGCGGCGGCACAGATACGCAGTATTTT. Translated: CSVEVLPSGGTDTQYF.

The chain recombines TRBV27 with TRBJ2-7; possible D gene TRBD1, 5 bases. The germline V gene encodes CDR1 MNHEY and CDR2 SMNVEV (reference sequence). The CDR3 contains 13 residues. With 2 bases removed from V and 2 bases from J, the gap between germline ends came to 7 bases. CDR3 region: CASSLGAAYEQYF. In DNA, the CDR3 is TGTGCCAGCAGTTTAGGGGCAGCCTACGAGCAGTACTTC.

This chain connects TRBV12-3 or TRBV12-4 to TRBJ1-2; D possibly corresponds to TRBD1 (5 bases). V was shortened by 6 bases and J by 5 bases, with 16 bases between the two germline ends. The length of the CDR3 is 14 residues. The CDR3 region has the DNA TGTGCCAGCAGCAGCCGACAGCGCGCATATGGCTACACCTTC. It specifies CASSSRQRAYGYTF.

This clonotype was counted many times. The rearrangement links TRBV7-6 to TRBJ1-1, with D possibly matching TRBD1 (6 bases). The CDR3 sequence is 17 residues long. Per the germline V gene, CDR1 is SGHVS and CDR2 is FNYEAQ. V was trimmed by 2 bases and J by 6 bases, leaving 22 bases between them. CDR3 coding DNA: TGTGCCAGCAGCTTATATGGGCCAGGGGTACTATCATCTGAAGCTTTCTTT. Encoded protein: CASSLYGPGVLSSEAFF.

This clonotype was picked up many times. The rearrangement links TRBV15 to TRBJ1-5; no clear D gene. Germline CDR1 reads LNHNV; CDR2 reads YYDKDF (reference sequence). CDR3 size: 16 residues. The ends were cut back, 0 bases at V and 4 bases at J, with 13 bases in the middle. DNA for the CDR3: TGTGCCACCAGCAGAGAATTGGGAGCAGGAAATCAGCCCCAGCATTTT. It specifies CATSRELGAGNQPQHF.

This clonotype was seen more than once but under ten times. The chain is built from TRBV28 and TRBJ2-7, with 7 nucleotides matching TRBD1. Trimming took 6 bases from V and 3 from J; bases not matched to a gene: 5. This CDR3 has 13 residues. Germline V gene sequence: CDR1 MDHEN, CDR2 SYDVKM. CDR3 sequence: CASRGDSYYEQYF. In nucleotides, the CDR3 is TGTGCCAGCAGGGGGGACAGCTACTACGAGCAGTACTTC.

This sequence joins TRBV30 and TRBJ2-7, with 8 bases identical to TRBD1. V was clipped by 6 bases and J by 7 bases; unmatched bases: 11. This CDR3 spans 13 amino acids. Per the germline V gene, CDR1 is GTSNPN and CDR2 is SVGIG (reference sequence). CDR3 nucleotide sequence: TGTGCCTGCCACGGACAGGGATTGAGGGAGCAGTACGTC. Amino acid sequence: CACHGQGLREQYV.

This chain links TRBV15 with TRBJ2-7; 14 bases map to TRBD2. Trimming cost V 0 bases and J 5 bases; bases outside gene matches: 6. Germline V gene data show CDR1 as LNHNV and CDR2 as YYDKDF (reference sequence). The CDR3 is made up of 17 amino acids. As DNA, the CDR3 is TGTGCCACCAGCAGAGAAGGACTAGCGGGAGGTGGGGACGAGCAGTACTTC. It codes for CATSREGLAGGGDEQYF.

In this sample, this clonotype turned up once. A much larger clone sits a single nucleotide away, making a read error possible. The chain joins TRBV5-4 to TRBJ2-3; possibly TRBD1 or TRBD2 for D (5 bases each). In germline, CDR1 is SGHNT, CDR2 YYREEE (reference sequence). The CDR3 consists of 15 residues. Deletions cut 1 base from V and 2 bases from J, with 11 bases between. The CDR3 DNA sequence: TGTGCCAGCAGCTTGCTGGGGGACCTCACAGATACGCAGTATTTT. This codes for CASSLLGDLTDTQYF.

Comments on this clonotype: Since a much larger clone is just one base distant, this may be a read error. V is TRBV25-1 and J is TRBJ2-3; 7 bases align to TRBD2. Germline CDR1 MGHDK, CDR2 SYGVNS. The ends lost 5 bases at V and 8 bases at J; junction bases unmatched: 19. The CDR3 runs 17 residues. Here the CDR3 DNA reads TGTGCCAGCAGTCCCCAATCGGTTGCGGGAGATCAAGGTACGCAGTATTTT. Amino acid sequence: CASSPQSVAGDQGTQYF.

The chain joins TRBV7-9 to TRBJ1-1; D not certain. Trimming took off 4 bases at V and 8 bases at J, with 17 bases between the two ends. Germline V gene lookup returns CDR1 SEHNR and CDR2 FQNEAQ (reference sequence). The CDR3 totals 14 residues. The CDR3 spells CASSSSGGDGEAFF. The CDR3 DNA is TGTGCCAGCAGCTCGTCCGGTGGGGATGGAGAAGCTTTCTTT.

CDR3 protein: CASSRSGTGGFDEQYF. CDR3 sequence (DNA): TGTGCCAGCAGTCGAAGCGGGACAGGGGGGTTCGACGAGCAGTACTTC. V gene TRBV6-6 combines with J gene TRBJ2-7, with 11 bases lining up with TRBD1. The CDR3 extends over 16 amino acids. Germline trimming cut 5 bases from V and 5 bases from J; bases unmatched to any gene: 11. Germline loops: CDR1 MNHNY, CDR2 SVGAGI (reference sequence).

Points on this clonotype: The junction shows a germline mismatch at one end, possibly a read error. V and J are TRBV2 and TRBJ2-1, with 11 positions matching TRBD2. The CDR3 covers 10 residues. Germline assignment: CDR1 SNHLY and CDR2 FYNNEI. The CDR3 reads CASWGLAEVF. In DNA form, the CDR3 reads TGTGCCAGCTGGGGACTAGCGGAGGTCTTC.

The count of this clonotype is one. A junction end diverges from the germline sequence, so it may reflect a read error. The V gene is TRBV7-8, the J gene TRBJ2-7, with TRBD1 matching 9 bases. Germline loops: CDR1 SGHVS, CDR2 FQNEAQ. This CDR3 has 14 amino acids. The CDR3 here is CAGLYRGLIGEQYF. The CDR3 nucleotides read TGCGCCGGCTTATACAGGGGGCTCATCGGCGAGCAGTACTTC.

The CDR3 region is CSVKQGGAGELFF. The DNA of the CDR3 is TGCAGCGTTAAACAGGGAGGCGCCGGGGAGCTGTTTTTT. The chain combines TRBV29-1 with TRBJ2-2; the D gene could be TRBD1 or TRBD2 (6 bases each). In germline, CDR1 is SQVTM, CDR2 ANQGSEA. Deletions cut 5 bases from V and 6 bases from J, with 13 bases between. The CDR3 is made up of 13 amino acids.

The gene calls are TRBV2 and TRBJ2-2; the D is unclear. Trimming stripped 11 bases from V and 4 bases from J, with 8 bases between. Germline CDR1 reads SNHLY; CDR2 reads FYNNEI. This CDR3 is built from 11 residues. The CDR3 protein is CAFSLTGELFF. In DNA, the CDR3 is TGTGCCTTCAGTCTCACCGGGGAGCTGTTTTTT.

In its sample, this clonotype was seen a few times. The V gene is TRBV5-6, the J gene TRBJ1-2; D not resolved. The ends were cut back, 1 base at V and 2 bases at J, with 9 bases in the middle. The CDR3 spans 14 residues. Looked up from germline, CDR1 is SGHDT and CDR2 is YYEEEE. CDR3 DNA sequence: TGTGCCAGCAGCTTGCCGGAAAGCAACTATGGCTACACCTTC. Its translation is CASSLPESNYGYTF.